The text below deals with one T cell receptor beta chain. The V gene's germline CDR1 is LGHNA and CDR2 YNFKEQ. CDR3 length: 14 amino acids. V was pared by 0 bases and J by 7 bases, with 4 bases of the junction left unmatched. Only in-frame clones appear in the TCRdb table, and some are missing; sequencing was by immunoSEQ multiplex PCR. The table shows 200,000 to 250,000 clones, with about 88% occurring only once. This sample stems from a study of blood T cell repertoires in COVID-19. This TCR derives from a woman aged 60-70 years with acute or convalescent COVID-19. The chain links TRBV4-2 to TRBJ2-7, with TRBD2 identical over 9 bases. The sequenced material came from peripheral blood. The CDR3 DNA is TGTGCCAGCAGCCAAGAGCTAGCGGGACGTGAGCAGTACTTC. As protein: CASSQELAGREQYF.